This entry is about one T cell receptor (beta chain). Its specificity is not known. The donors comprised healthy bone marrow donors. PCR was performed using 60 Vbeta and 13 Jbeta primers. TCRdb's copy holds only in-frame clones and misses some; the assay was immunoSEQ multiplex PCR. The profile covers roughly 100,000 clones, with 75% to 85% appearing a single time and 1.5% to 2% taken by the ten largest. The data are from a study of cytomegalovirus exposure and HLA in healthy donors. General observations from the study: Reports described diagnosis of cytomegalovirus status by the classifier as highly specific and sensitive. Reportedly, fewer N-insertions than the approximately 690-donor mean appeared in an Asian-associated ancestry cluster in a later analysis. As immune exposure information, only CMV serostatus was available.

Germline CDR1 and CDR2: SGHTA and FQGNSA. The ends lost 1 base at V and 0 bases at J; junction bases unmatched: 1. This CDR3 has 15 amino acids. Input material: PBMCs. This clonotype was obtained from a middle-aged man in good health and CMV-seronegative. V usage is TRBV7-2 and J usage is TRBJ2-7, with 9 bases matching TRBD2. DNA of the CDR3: TGTGCCAGCAGCTTAGTAGCGGGGGACTCCTACGAGCAGTACTTC. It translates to CASSLVAGDSYEQYF.